These 29 T cell receptor beta chains were all obtained from the same sample, sequenced in a study of shared clonotypes between healthy human individuals. Sequencing used immunoSEQ multiplex PCR; TCRdb keeps in-frame clones, though not all of them. The data show about 2.4 million clones, roughly 93% seen once. The sequenced sample consisted of naive CD4+ T cells from PBMCs. Subset noted: CD45RA+ positively selected. All receptors come from a man aged 18 to 29 in good health. Some clones in this sample may be carry-over from other donors' samples.

The CDR3 sequence: CAISERLASKGEQFF. The CDR3 bases are TGTGCCATCAGTGAGAGACTAGCGTCCAAAGGCGAGCAGTTCTTC. The genes are TRBV10-3 and TRBJ2-1; 8 nucleotides line up with TRBD2. The CDR3 is made up of 15 amino acids. V trimming: 2 bases; J trimming: 10 bases; junction bases outside the gene matches: 10. Germline V gene lookup returns CDR1 ENHRY and CDR2 SYGVKD.

The chain joins TRBV19 to TRBJ2-7, with 9 nucleotides matching TRBD1. Germline V gives CDR1 LNHDA, CDR2 SQIVND (reference sequence). This CDR3 contains 12 residues. V dropped 8 bases and J dropped 4; count of bases not matched to a gene: 3. CDR3 nucleotide sequence: TGTGCCAGTGGACAGGGGTGGTACGAGCAGTACTTC. Protein: CASGQGWYEQYF.

This clone was detected once. CDR3 region: CASRQGNEQYF. In DNA, the CDR3 is TGTGCCAGCAGACAGGGGAACGAGCAGTACTTC. V is TRBV19 and J is TRBJ2-7, with 8 bases lining up with TRBD1. Germline values: CDR1 LNHDA, CDR2 SQIVND (reference sequence). The CDR3 covers 11 residues. J was trimmed by 5 bases and V by 9 bases; bases with no gene match: 3. The full variable domain, rest sourced from reference TRBV19 and TRBJ2-7, is DGGITQSPKYLFRKEGQNVTLSCEQNLNHDAMYWYRQDPGQGLRLIYYSQIVNDFQKGDIAEGYSVSREKKESFPLTVTSAQKNPTAFYLCASRQGNEQYFGPGTRLTVT.

This chain joins TRBV28 and TRBJ2-3; TRBD2 agrees at 8 bases. This CDR3 region has 17 residues. Trimming took 2 bases from V and 0 from J; bases not matched to a gene: 7. The germline V gene has CDR1 MDHEN and CDR2 SYDVKM. CDR3 residues: CASSLRGGFPSTDTQYF. As DNA, the CDR3 is TGTGCCAGCAGTTTACGCGGGGGGTTCCCTAGCACAGATACGCAGTATTTT.

The chain links TRBV11-1 to TRBJ2-3, with 11 bases matching TRBD1. V gave up 5 bases and J gave up 4 bases; unmatched junction bases: 8. Germline V gene data show CDR1 as SGHAT and CDR2 as FQDESV (reference sequence). The CDR3 contains 16 residues. As DNA, the CDR3 is TGTGCCAGCAGCGGTTGGACAGGGGGCAACGCAGATACGCAGTATTTT. Translating gives CASSGWTGGNADTQYF. The variable domain in full, completed from reference TRBV11-1 and TRBJ2-3, reads EAEVAQSPRYKITEKSQAVAFWCDPISGHATLYWYRQILGQGPELLVQFQDESVVDDSQLPKDRFSAERLKGVDSTLKIQPAELGDSAMYLCASSGWTGGNADTQYFGPGTRLTVL.

The V gene is TRBV2, the J gene TRBJ2-1; perhaps TRBD1 as D (5 bases). The V gene lost 2 bases and the J gene lost 5 bases, with 7 bases spanning the gap. The germline V gene has CDR1 SNHLY and CDR2 FYNNEI. CDR3 length: 13 residues. The CDR3 protein is CASSESRDNEQFF. CDR3 sequence (DNA): TGTGCCAGCAGTGAATCCAGGGACAATGAGCAGTTCTTC.

The chain carries TRBV4-3 and TRBJ1-4, with 8 bases fitting TRBD1. Germline trimming cut 5 bases from V and 8 bases from J; bases unmatched to any gene: 7. Germline V gene lookup returns CDR1 LGHNA and CDR2 YSLEER. The CDR3 sequence is 14 residues long. For the CDR3, the DNA is TGCGCCAGCAGCTCGGACAGGGTTCGGGAAAAACTGTTTTTT. Protein sequence: CASSSDRVREKLFF.

V is TRBV25-1 and J is TRBJ1-4; TRBD1 aligns across 7 bases. The germline CDR1 and CDR2 sequences are MGHDK and SYGVNS. The J segment lost 3 bases and the V segment lost 6 bases, leaving 10 bases of the junction unmatched. There are 16 residues in the CDR3. CDR3 DNA sequence: TGTGCCAGCAGGGAGACGAGGACAGGCGCTAATGAAAAACTGTTTTTT. It translates to CASRETRTGANEKLFF.

V and J are TRBV6-4 and TRBJ2-3; D not resolved. V lost 4 bases and J 4 bases, leaving 12 bases between the germline ends. The germline V gene has CDR1 MRHNA and CDR2 SNTAGT. This CDR3 is built from 14 residues. In DNA form, the CDR3 reads TGTGCCAGCAGTGTCGGTGGAAGCGCAGATACGCAGTATTTT. Encoded protein: CASSVGGSADTQYF.

V usage is TRBV9 and J usage is TRBJ2-5, with D perhaps TRBD1 (6 bases). V was cut by 0 bases and J by 7 bases, with 10 bases left in between. This CDR3 has 13 residues. The germline CDR1 and CDR2 sequences are SGDLS and YYNGEE. This chain's CDR3 is CASSVEGVGTQYF. The CDR3 DNA reads TGTGCCAGCAGCGTAGAGGGGGTAGGGACCCAGTACTTC. Full variable domain (remainder filled in from reference TRBV9 and TRBJ2-5): DSGVTQTPKHLITATGQRVTLRCSPRSGDLSVYWYQQSLDQGLQFLIQYYNGEERAKGNILERFSAQQFPDLHSELNLSSLELGDSALYFCASSVEGVGTQYFGPGTRLLVL.

This rearrangement joins TRBV14 to TRBJ2-7; D unresolved. The V and J ends lost 5 bases and 1 base respectively, with 12 bases between them. The CDR3 consists of 14 residues. Germline V gene lookup returns CDR1 SGHDN and CDR2 FVKESK. The DNA of the CDR3 is TGTGCCAGCAGCTTGCCAGGTTTATCCTACGAGCAGTACTTC. Protein: CASSLPGLSYEQYF. Looking up the rest from reference TRBV14 and TRBJ2-7 gives the full variable domain: EAGVTQFPSHSVIEKGQTVTLRCDPISGHDNLYWYRRVMGKEIKFLLHFVKESKQDESGMPNNRFLAERTGGTYSTLKVQPAELEDSGVYFCASSLPGLSYEQYFGPGTRLTVT.

The chain links TRBV5-1 to TRBJ2-1; D possibly corresponds to TRBD2 (5 bases). This CDR3 comprises 15 residues. The germline V gene encodes CDR1 SGHRS and CDR2 YFSETQ. Trimming shortened V by 1 base and J by 9 bases, and 17 bases separated the two germline ends. CDR3 in DNA: TGCGCCAGCAGCTTGCTTATCCCACCCGAGGGTGAGCAGTTCTTC. Protein product: CASSLLIPPEGEQFF. Based on the CDR3 plus reference TRBV5-1 and TRBJ2-1, the full variable domain is KAGVTQTPRYLIKTRGQQVTLSCSPISGHRSVSWYQQTPGQGLQFLFEYFSETQRNKGNFPGRFSGRQFSNSRSEMNVSTLELGDSALYLCASSLLIPPEGEQFFGPGTRLTVL.

The rearrangement links TRBV9 to TRBJ2-2; 7 bases map to TRBD1. Trimming took 4 bases from V and 4 from J; bases not matched to a gene: 10. In germline, CDR1 is SGDLS, CDR2 YYNGEE. This CDR3 spans 16 amino acids. The CDR3 loop reads CASSYTRQGRTGELFF. The CDR3 nucleotides are TGTGCCAGCAGCTATACTAGACAGGGTCGCACCGGGGAGCTGTTTTTT.

This clone was seen a handful of times. The DNA is left out, because the CDR3 cannot be placed on it with certainty; the CDR3 is given as TCRdb lists it. The chain employs TRBV6-5 and TRBJ2-7; TRBD1 reflects the table's D call only, with no check against the DNA. The CDR3 has 12 amino acids, counting both end residues. Germline lookup yields CDR1 MNHEY and CDR2 SVGAGI. The CDR3 protein is CASSDRWGTGSF.

Turning to this clone: The sample contains more than one DNA sequence encoding this CDR3. The chain combines TRBV20-1 with TRBJ1-1; D unresolved. The V gene's germline CDR1 is DFQATT and CDR2 SNEGSKA (reference sequence). The V end lost 5 bases, the J end lost 6 bases, and 10 bases lay between the germline ends. This CDR3 comprises 11 residues. CDR3 DNA sequence: TGCAGTGCTTCCAGAGGGCCTGAAGCTTTCTTT. Amino acids: CSASRGPEAFF.

The genes are TRBV29-1 and TRBJ2-3; either TRBD1 or TRBD2 may fit D (5 bases each). Germline CDR1 reads SQVTM; CDR2 reads ANQGSEA. V gave up 4 bases and J gave up 8 bases, with 28 bases separating them. The CDR3 loop spans 17 amino acids. This CDR3 is CSVVRDVLDPPRGTQYF. The CDR3 DNA is TGCAGCGTTGTACGGGACGTACTAGATCCCCCTCGAGGTACGCAGTATTTT.

This sequence joins TRBV28 and TRBJ2-7, with a weak D call TRBD1 (6 bases). CDR1 is MDHEN and CDR2 is SYDVKM in the germline V gene. Trimming shortened V by 4 bases and J by 6 bases, and 19 bases separated the two germline ends. The CDR3 extends over 15 amino acids. CDR3: CASSSPQGGTSEQYF. In DNA, the CDR3 is TGTGCCAGCAGTTCCCCCCAGGGTGGGACATCCGAGCAGTACTTC.

V is TRBV18 and J is TRBJ2-1; tentatively, D is TRBD1 (6 bases). The CDR3 totals 14 residues. Looked up from germline, CDR1 is KGHSH and CDR2 is LQKENI. V was clipped by 0 bases and J by 8 bases, with 11 bases between them. Written as DNA, the CDR3 is TGTGCCAGCTCACCACCACAGGGTTTGTATGAGCAGTTCTTC. Amino acids: CASSPPQGLYEQFF. The full variable domain, in which reference TRBV18 and TRBJ2-1 provide the parts outside the CDR3, is NAGVMQNPRHLVRRRGQEARLRCSPMKGHSHVYWYRQLPEEGLKFMVYLQKENIIDESGMPKERFSAEFPKEGPSILRIQQVVRGDSAAYFCASSPPQGLYEQFFGPGTRLTVL.

The chain employs TRBV10-3 and TRBJ2-7; no firm D call. CDR1 ENHRY and CDR2 SYGVKD come from the germline V gene. The CDR3 loop spans 14 amino acids. The ends were cut back, 0 bases at V and 4 bases at J, with 10 bases in the middle. CDR3 loop: CAISESGWQYEQYF. In nucleotides, the CDR3 is TGTGCCATCAGTGAGTCGGGGTGGCAGTACGAGCAGTACTTC.

V and J are TRBV5-1 and TRBJ1-4; D may be TRBD1 (6 bases). The CDR3 runs to 14 residues. CDR1 is SGHRS and CDR2 is YFSETQ in the germline V gene. The germline V and J ends were trimmed by 4 bases and 8 bases, with 15 bases remaining between them. CDR3 in amino acids: CASSPGGGWEKLFF. The CDR3 coding sequence is TGCGCCAGCAGCCCGGGGGGGGGCTGGGAAAAACTGTTTTTT.

This chain joins TRBV29-1 and TRBJ2-7, with D perhaps TRBD1 or TRBD2 (5 bases each). In germline, CDR1 is SQVTM, CDR2 ANQGSEA. Trimming cost V 5 bases and J 5 bases, with 16 bases left between them. The CDR3 runs to 13 residues. The CDR3 loop reads CSVHLPGRNEQYF. CDR3 DNA: TGCAGCGTTCATCTTCCGGGACGCAACGAGCAGTACTTC.

This clone appeared a few times. J is TRBJ1-1 and V is TRBV2, with a weak D call TRBD1 (5 bases). Trimming stripped 4 bases from V and 4 bases from J, with 13 bases between. CDR1 and CDR2 (germline): SNHLY, FYNNEI. This CDR3 region has 14 residues. The chain's CDR3 is CASSGGPEGTEAFF. DNA of the CDR3: TGTGCCAGCAGTGGGGGCCCGGAGGGCACTGAAGCTTTCTTT.

This chain uses TRBV30 with TRBJ2-7; no clear D gene. V lost 4 bases and J 2 bases, leaving 12 bases between the germline ends. CDR3 length: 13 residues. Germline V gene lookup returns CDR1 GTSNPN and CDR2 SVGIG (reference sequence). The CDR3 DNA is TGTGCCTGGAACATTGGAGCGACCTACGAGCAGTACTTC. It encodes CAWNIGATYEQYF.

The chain links TRBV18 to TRBJ2-3; D gene uncertain. V was shortened by 0 bases and J by 0 bases, with 13 bases between the two germline ends. This CDR3 has 17 amino acids. Germline V CDR1 and CDR2: KGHSH, LQKENI. The chain's CDR3 is CASSPPNAVISTDTQYF. CDR3 coding DNA: TGTGCCAGCTCACCACCGAATGCAGTGATTAGCACAGATACGCAGTATTTT.

This chain connects TRBV27 to TRBJ2-1; D not certain. This CDR3 has 15 residues. Trimming removed 7 bases at V and 0 bases at J, with 13 bases between. CDR1 is MNHEY and CDR2 is SMNVEV in the germline V gene (reference sequence). The CDR3 DNA is TGTGCCAGCAAAAAGCAATTGAGCTCCTACAATGAGCAGTTCTTC. It translates to CASKKQLSSYNEQFF.

The genes are TRBV2 and TRBJ2-4; D may be TRBD1 or TRBD2 (5 bases each). The V end was cut by 6 bases, the J end by 2 bases, with 17 bases between. Germline lookup yields CDR1 SNHLY and CDR2 FYNNEI. The CDR3 length is 16 residues. CDR3 amino acids: CASRVAFEGSKNIQYF. The DNA for the CDR3 is TGTGCCAGCAGAGTGGCCTTCGAGGGGTCCAAAAACATTCAGTACTTC.

The V call is TRBV19, the J call TRBJ2-1; 14 bases agree with TRBD2. This CDR3 comprises 17 residues. V trimming: 5 bases; J trimming: 3 bases; junction bases outside the gene matches: 6. Germline-derived CDR1 and CDR2 are LNHDA and SQIVND (reference sequence). In nucleotides, the CDR3 is TGTGCCAGTAGTGGGACTAGCGGGAGAGGTAGCTACAATGAGCAGTTCTTC. Translated, it gives CASSGTSGRGSYNEQFF.

The rearrangement joins TRBV5-1 to TRBJ2-5; D gene ambiguous. The CDR3 consists of 15 residues. The germline V gene encodes CDR1 SGHRS and CDR2 YFSETQ. Trimming left V 4 bases short and J 4 bases short, with 17 bases between. The CDR3 sequence is CASSRARGEVETQYF. The CDR3, as DNA: TGCGCCAGCAGCCGAGCAAGAGGCGAGGTAGAGACCCAGTACTTC.

V is TRBV2 and J is TRBJ1-4; D is unclear. Per the germline V gene, CDR1 is SNHLY and CDR2 is FYNNEI. This CDR3 comprises 16 residues. V was trimmed by 0 bases and J by 3 bases, leaving 11 bases between them. CDR3 protein: CASSEAAFGANEKLFF. DNA of the CDR3: TGTGCCAGCAGTGAAGCTGCGTTCGGGGCTAATGAAAAACTGTTTTTT.